Below, 28 T cell receptor beta chains from the same sample are listed, as sequenced in a study of blood T cell repertoires in COVID-19. Profiling relied on immunoSEQ multiplex PCR, and the TCRdb table lists in-frame clones only, not all of them. The data hold roughly 150,000 clones, with roughly 90% observed a single time. The sample comprised peripheral blood. The receptors here all came from a man aged 55 to 70 with active or convalescent COVID-19.

The chain combines TRBV6-5 with TRBJ2-7, with D possibly TRBD2 on 6 matching bases. The ends were cut back, 6 bases at V and 5 bases at J, with 17 bases in the middle. Germline CDR1 reads MNHEY; CDR2 reads SVGAGI. The length of the CDR3 is 14 residues. CDR3 in amino acids: CASSAGLQTDEQYF. The DNA of the CDR3 is TGTGCCAGCAGCGCGGGACTCCAGACGGACGAGCAGTACTTC.

This chain links TRBV4-2 with TRBJ2-2, with TRBD1 matching over 9 bases. With 1 base clipped from V and 9 bases from J, the junction kept 9 bases outside the gene matches. Germline V gene data show CDR1 as LGHNA and CDR2 as YNFKEQ. The CDR3 contains 16 residues. In DNA form, the CDR3 reads TGTGCCAGCAGCCAAGTCGAGGACAGGGGAGTCCGGGAGCTGTTTTTT. The encoded protein is CASSQVEDRGVRELFF.

The rearrangement links TRBV4-1 to TRBJ1-6; unclear D gene. V was trimmed by 4 bases and J by 0 bases, leaving 16 bases between them. Per germline, CDR1 MGHRA and CDR2 YSYEKL. The CDR3 loop spans 18 amino acids. CDR3 amino acids: CASSLAGGRSSYNSPLHF. CDR3 nucleotide sequence: TGCGCCAGCAGCCTCGCAGGTGGGAGAAGCTCCTATAATTCACCCCTCCACTTT.

Details on this clone: Other DNA sequences of this sample code for an identical CDR3. The chain is built from TRBV5-6 and TRBJ2-7; 8 bases map to TRBD1. The CDR3 has 15 amino acids. Germline loops: CDR1 SGHDT, CDR2 YYEEEE. Trimming took 5 bases from V and 2 from J; bases not matched to a gene: 9. CDR3 DNA: TGTGCCAGCAGTCGCGGACAGGGTCGACCCTACGAGCAGTACTTC. It specifies CASSRGQGRPYEQYF.

V usage is TRBV12-3 or TRBV12-4 and J usage is TRBJ2-1; 7 nucleotides line up with TRBD2. The CDR3 sequence is 12 residues long. Trimming cost V 11 bases and J 5 bases; bases outside gene matches: 6. CDR3 sequence: CAAGRSNNEQFF. CDR3 coding DNA: TGTGCCGCCGGGAGGTCTAACAATGAGCAGTTCTTC.

CDR3 protein: CASSRNRATNEKLFF. In nucleotides, the CDR3 is TGTGCCAGCAGCAGGAACAGGGCAACTAATGAAAAACTGTTTTTT. This sequence joins TRBV11-2 and TRBJ1-4; possible D gene TRBD1, 6 bases. Germline loops: CDR1 SGHAT, CDR2 FQNNGV. Deletions cut 5 bases from V and 0 bases from J, with 10 bases between. The CDR3 totals 15 residues.

V is TRBV6-1 and J is TRBJ1-3, with TRBD1 identical over 7 bases. The V gene end was trimmed by 2 bases and the J gene end by 4 bases; junction bases not matched to a gene: 8. The CDR3 contains 16 residues. CDR1 and CDR2 from the germline V gene are MNHNS and SASEGT. This CDR3 is CASSEYTGAGGNTIYF. Here the CDR3 DNA reads TGTGCCAGCAGTGAATATACAGGGGCTGGGGGAAACACCATATATTTT.

This chain uses TRBV19 with TRBJ1-2; D might be TRBD1 (6 bases). Germline CDR1 reads LNHDA; CDR2 reads SQIVND (reference sequence). The CDR3 has 15 residues. Trimming stripped 5 bases from V and 1 base from J, with 14 bases between. In DNA, the CDR3 is TGTGCCAGTAGTCGCCCGAGGACAGTTAACTATGGCTACACCTTC. Translated, it gives CASSRPRTVNYGYTF.

Remarks on this clone: The same CDR3 can be traced to other DNA sequences in this sample. The chain has TRBV5-1 and TRBJ1-4; 8 bases map to TRBD1. The CDR3 is 15 residues long. CDR1 and CDR2 from the germline V gene are SGHRS and YFSETQ. V shed 0 bases, J shed 2 bases, and the junction held 0 bases outside the gene matches. This CDR3 is CASSLGQGTNEKLFF. In DNA form, the CDR3 reads TGCGCCAGCAGCTTGGGACAGGGGACTAATGAAAAACTGTTTTTT.

The chain has TRBV27 and TRBJ2-7; 7 nucleotides line up with TRBD1. CDR3 size: 14 residues. The trim removed 5 bases at V and 2 bases at J, leaving 6 bases unmatched. Looked up from germline, CDR1 is MNHEY and CDR2 is SMNVEV (reference sequence). CDR3 protein: CASSTRQGPYEQYF. In nucleotides, the CDR3 is TGTGCCAGCAGTACCCGACAGGGCCCCTACGAGCAGTACTTC.

V usage is TRBV28 and J usage is TRBJ2-5, with TRBD1 matching 7 bases. After removal of 4 bases from V and 0 bases from J, the junction contained 5 bases not matched to a gene. Germline CDR1 MDHEN, CDR2 SYDVKM. The CDR3 runs to 15 residues. The CDR3 is CASSSGQLHQETQYF. In DNA form, the CDR3 reads TGTGCCAGCAGTTCGGGACAGTTACACCAAGAGACCCAGTACTTC. Based on the CDR3 plus reference TRBV28 and TRBJ2-5, the full variable domain is DVKVTQSSRYLVKRTGEKVFLECVQDMDHENMFWYRQDPGLGLRLIYFSYDVKMKEKGDIPEGYSVSREKKERFSLILESASTNQTSMYLCASSSGQLHQETQYFGPGTRLLVL.

This clone was observed a single time. The rearrangement uses TRBV12-5 and TRBJ1-1, with D perhaps matching TRBD1 (6 bases). V was pared by 2 bases and J by 11 bases, with 24 bases between. The germline gives CDR1 LGHNT, CDR2 FRNRAP. The CDR3 has 16 amino acids. The CDR3 is CASGLPLGGRTGQAFF. The CDR3 DNA reads as TGTGCTAGTGGTTTGCCCCTGGGGGGGCGTACCGGCCAGGCTTTCTTT.

The V call is TRBV5-1, the J call TRBJ2-5, with 9 nucleotides matching TRBD1. In germline, CDR1 is SGHRS, CDR2 YFSETQ. V trimming: 7 bases; J trimming: 4 bases; junction bases outside the gene matches: 14. The CDR3 length is 16 residues. The CDR3 region has the DNA TGCGCCAGCTCTCCCATCGCCGGGACAGGGCGAGAGACCCAGTACTTC. Protein sequence: CASSPIAGTGRETQYF.

The V call is TRBV18, the J call TRBJ1-3, with D perhaps TRBD1 (6 bases). Germline-derived CDR1 and CDR2 are KGHSH and LQKENI. CDR3 length equals 16 residues. Trimming stripped 1 base from V and 0 bases from J, with 10 bases between. The CDR3 loop is CASSPQDSGSGNTIYF. The CDR3 DNA reads TGTGCCAGCTCACCACAGGACAGCGGCTCTGGAAACACCATATATTTT.

This clone was recorded only once. This CDR3 is CASSERWRAEAFF. The CDR3 DNA is TGTGCCAGCAGTGAAAGGTGGAGGGCTGAAGCTTTCTTT. The chain uses TRBV2 and TRBJ1-1; D is unclear. Germline V gives CDR1 SNHLY, CDR2 FYNNEI. This CDR3 is 13 amino acids long. Trimming removed 2 bases at V and 6 bases at J, with 10 bases between.

This clone was observed a few times. This sequence joins TRBV28 and TRBJ2-2; 9 bases agree with TRBD2. Per germline, CDR1 MDHEN and CDR2 SYDVKM. This CDR3 comprises 17 residues. Trimming removed 1 base from V and 6 bases from J; junction bases left unmatched: 9. The chain's CDR3 is CASSLFASGKRAGELFF. DNA for the CDR3: TGTGCCAGCAGTTTATTCGCTAGCGGGAAGAGGGCCGGGGAGCTGTTTTTT.

The V and J genes are TRBV28 and TRBJ1-5; TRBD1 is a possible D gene (6 bases). Trimming cost V 7 bases and J 4 bases, with 11 bases left between them. Germline loops: CDR1 MDHEN, CDR2 SYDVKM. CDR3 length: 13 amino acids. CDR3 residues: CASTGDRNQPQHF. The CDR3 DNA sequence: TGTGCCAGCACCGGAGACAGGAATCAGCCCCAGCATTTT.

The V and J genes are TRBV5-1 and TRBJ1-2, with D unclear. V gave up 4 bases and J gave up 0 bases, with 10 bases separating them. This CDR3 contains 14 residues. In germline, CDR1 is SGHRS, CDR2 YFSETQ. The CDR3 reads CASSPAGANYGYTF. In nucleotides, the CDR3 is TGCGCCAGCAGCCCGGCCGGGGCTAACTATGGCTACACCTTC.

The chain has TRBV3-1 (or the pseudogene TRBV3-2) and TRBJ2-1; 7 positions match TRBD2. The V gene end was trimmed by 4 bases and the J gene end by 6 bases; junction bases not matched to a gene: 12. Germline CDR1 reads LGHDT; CDR2 reads YNNKEL (reference sequence). The CDR3 has 16 residues. The CDR3 region is CASSPIVGGKFNEQFF. Here the CDR3 DNA reads TGTGCCAGCAGCCCGATTGTCGGGGGGAAGTTCAATGAGCAGTTCTTC.

The V gene is TRBV4-1, the J gene TRBJ2-4, with D perhaps TRBD1 (5 bases). Germline assignment: CDR1 MGHRA and CDR2 YSYEKL. CDR3 length: 19 residues. Trimming pared 0 bases from V and 2 bases from J, leaving 20 bases between. The CDR3, as DNA: TGCGCCAGCAGCCAAGATACGGCGCAGGGTCTGTATTCCAAAAACATTCAGTACTTC. This sequence encodes CASSQDTAQGLYSKNIQYF.

The rearrangement links TRBV27 to TRBJ1-2; the match to TRBD1 covers 8 bases. Germline V gives CDR1 MNHEY, CDR2 SMNVEV (reference sequence). The junction had 1 base not matched to a gene; V was cut back by 8 bases and J by 5 bases. There are 11 residues in the CDR3. CDR3 loop: CASGQGYGYTF. The CDR3 DNA sequence: TGTGCCAGCGGACAGGGATATGGCTACACCTTC.

This rearrangement joins TRBV5-4 to TRBJ1-3, with 9 bases aligning to TRBD1. CDR3 length: 17 amino acids. V shed 4 bases, J shed 2 bases, and the junction held 10 bases outside the gene matches. CDR1 SGHNT and CDR2 YYREEE come from the germline V gene (reference sequence). CDR3 coding DNA: TGTGCCAGCAGCCGTCCCGGGACAGGGTCACCTGGAAACACCATATATTTT. This codes for CASSRPGTGSPGNTIYF.

The chain is built from TRBV2 and TRBJ1-1; 7 positions agree with TRBD1. CDR3 length: 12 residues. Germline assignment: CDR1 SNHLY and CDR2 FYNNEI. Trimming at V came to 6 bases and at J to 7 bases, leaving 5 bases not matched to a gene. This chain's CDR3 is CASRQQGNEAFF. The CDR3 DNA reads as TGTGCCAGCAGGCAACAGGGGAATGAAGCTTTCTTT.

CDR3 protein: CASSLAAGPGANVLTF. In DNA form, the CDR3 reads TGCGCCAGCAGCTTGGCCGCAGGTCCTGGGGCCAACGTCCTGACTTTC. J is TRBJ2-6 and V is TRBV5-1; no firm D call. The CDR3 spans 16 residues. V was pared by 0 bases and J by 2 bases, with 9 bases between. Per germline, CDR1 SGHRS and CDR2 YFSETQ.

This clone was seen a single time. Written as DNA, the CDR3 is TGTGCCAGTAGCGCTAGGCGGGGTAGCACTGAAGCTTTCTTT. This codes for CASSARRGSTEAFF. The chain carries TRBV19 and TRBJ1-1; no clear D. V lost 6 bases to trimming and J lost 4 bases, with 15 bases between them. CDR1 and CDR2 (germline): LNHDA, SQIVND (reference sequence). The CDR3 sequence is 14 residues long.

Comment on this clone: The same CDR3 arises from other DNA sequences in this sample as well. The chain couples TRBV6-1 to TRBJ1-5, with TRBD1 as a possible D gene (5 bases). The CDR3 totals 14 residues. Trimming left V 2 bases short and J 7 bases short, with 12 bases between. Germline values: CDR1 MNHNS, CDR2 SASEGT. This CDR3 reads CASSERQGGQPQHF. In DNA form, the CDR3 reads TGTGCCAGCAGTGAACGGCAGGGCGGACAGCCCCAGCATTTT.

The chain employs TRBV6-6 and TRBJ1-3; 9 nucleotides match TRBD1. Trimming removed 6 bases from V and 6 bases from J; junction bases left unmatched: 6. The V gene's germline CDR1 is MNHNY and CDR2 SVGAGI (reference sequence). This CDR3 is 14 amino acids long. CDR3 nucleotide sequence: TGTGCCAGCAGGAACTCACAGGGGGCAAACACCATATATTTT. Translated, it gives CASRNSQGANTIYF.

The genes are TRBV5-4 and TRBJ2-1; 7 nucleotides line up with TRBD2. Germline-derived CDR1 and CDR2 are SGHNT and YYREEE (reference sequence). The V gene end was trimmed by 0 bases and the J gene end by 7 bases; junction bases not matched to a gene: 13. The CDR3 covers 17 residues. The DNA of the CDR3 is TGTGCCAGCAGCTTGGGGGTCGGGCGGGGGAGAATGAATGAGCAGTTCTTC. This codes for CASSLGVGRGRMNEQFF.